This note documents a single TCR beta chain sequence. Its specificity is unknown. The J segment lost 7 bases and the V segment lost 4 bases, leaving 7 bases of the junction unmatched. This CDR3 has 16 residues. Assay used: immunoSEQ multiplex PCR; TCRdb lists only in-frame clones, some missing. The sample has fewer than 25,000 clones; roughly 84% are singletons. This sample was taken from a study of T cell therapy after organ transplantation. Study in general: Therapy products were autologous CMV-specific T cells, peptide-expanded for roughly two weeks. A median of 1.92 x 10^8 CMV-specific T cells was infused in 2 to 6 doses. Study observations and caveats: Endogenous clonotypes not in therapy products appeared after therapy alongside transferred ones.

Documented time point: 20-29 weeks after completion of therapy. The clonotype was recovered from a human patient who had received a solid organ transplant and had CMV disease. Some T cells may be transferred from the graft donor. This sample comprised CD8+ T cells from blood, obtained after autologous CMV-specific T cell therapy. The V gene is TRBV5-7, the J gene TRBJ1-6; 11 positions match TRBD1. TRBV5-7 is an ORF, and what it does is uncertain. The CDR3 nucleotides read TGTGCCAGCAGCCCGGGACAGGGGGAGGAAAATTCACCCCTCCACTTT. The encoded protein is CASSPGQGEENSPLHF.